These T cell receptor beta chains were read from a single sample in a study of blood T cell repertoires in COVID-19. Profiling relied on immunoSEQ multiplex PCR, and the TCRdb table lists in-frame clones only, not all of them. This table has under 250,000 clones, approximately 85% appearing once. Sequences were obtained from PBMCs or T cells enriched from blood (not recorded which). Receptors originate from a woman aged 50 to 60 with acute COVID-19. CDR3s include the opening cysteine and the closing phenylalanine or tryptophan. A D gene is named only where the DNA matches it firmly. Expanded clones are given a class, and other clones once, few, many or no size at all.

v_call,j_call,clone_size,d_call,cdr3_nt,cdr3_aa
TRBV13,TRBJ2-1,NA,NA,TGTGCCAGCACCTTAGGGGGGCCTAGCTCCTACAATGAGCAGTTCTTC,CASTLGGPSSYNEQFF
TRBV5-1,TRBJ2-1,NA,TRBD2,TGCGCCAGCAGCTGGAACGGGATGTCTAGCGGGGAGGGTGAGCAGTTCTTC,CASSWNGMSSGEGEQFF
TRBV7-2,TRBJ1-5,few,TRBD1,TGTGCCAGCAGCTTTGATAACAGGGGGCATCAGCCCCAGCATTTT,CASSFDNRGHQPQHF
TRBV14,TRBJ2-3,once,TRBD1,TGTGCCAGCAGCCGGACGACAGGGGCCCCTGCTACAGATACGCAGTATTTT,CASSRTTGAPATDTQYF
TRBV11-3,TRBJ1-1,NA,NA,TGTGCCAGCAGCTTAGATCCCCCGGGCACTGAAGCTTTCTTT,CASSLDPPGTEAFF
TRBV5-4,TRBJ1-3,few,TRBD1,TGTGCCAGCAGCCATGACAGGGGCGGAAACACCATATATTTT,CASSHDRGGNTIYF
TRBV11-2,TRBJ2-7,once,TRBD1,TGTGCCAGCAGCTCCGACTTCCCGGGACAGGGCTCCTACGAGCAGTACTTC,CASSSDFPGQGSYEQYF
TRBV5-1,TRBJ1-1,NA,NA,TGCGCCAGCAGCTTGAATACCGGGGGATACAACACTGAAGCTTTCTTT,CASSLNTGGYNTEAFF
TRBV6-2/TRBV6-3,TRBJ1-2,NA,TRBD1,TGTGCCAGCAGCCCCGGGACAGGGACCTATGGCTACACCTTC,CASSPGTGTYGYTF
TRBV14,TRBJ1-3,NA,NA,TGTGCCAGCAGCCAATATCGGTTACCGCGGGGAAACACCATATATTTT,CASSQYRLPRGNTIYF
TRBV5-1,TRBJ2-1,NA,NA,TGCGCCAGCCGAGCCAGGGGGGATGAGCAGTTCTTC,CASRARGDEQFF
TRBV6-4,TRBJ1-2,NA,NA,TGTGCCAGCAGTGACTCGATTAGTGGCTACACCTTC,CASSDSISGYTF
TRBV7-2,TRBJ2-1,NA,TRBD2,TGTGCCAGCAGCCCAGCGGGGGGGGGCTACAATGAGCAGTTCTTC,CASSPAGGGYNEQFF
TRBV12-3/TRBV12-4,TRBJ1-5,NA,NA,TGTGCCAGCAGTACTACAGGCGCCCAGCATTTT,CASSTTGAQHF
TRBV7-8,TRBJ2-1,NA,NA,TGTGCCAGCAGCTTAGTTGGGGGCGGGTCCTACAATGAGCAGTTCTTC,CASSLVGGGSYNEQFF
TRBV15,TRBJ1-5,NA,TRBD1,TGTGCCACCAGCAGAGACCTGGGACAGGTCCTGAATCAGCCCCAGCATTTT,CATSRDLGQVLNQPQHF